This T cell receptor beta chain was found in a study of CD8 T cells in Susac syndrome. TEMRA cells were FACS-enriched, while CD8+ and CD4+ T cells were negatively isolated. In its sample, this clonotype was seen once. In germline, CDR1 is GTSNPN, CDR2 SVGIG (reference sequence). The ends were cut back, 5 bases at V and 10 bases at J, with 21 bases in the middle. This CDR3 is built from 14 residues. The RNA, roughly 0.5 to 1 ug, was put through reverse transcription using random hexamers. A multiplex approach, immunoSEQ multiplex PCR, amplified TCR beta CDR3 across 54 Vbeta and 13 Jbeta. In TCRdb, the immunoSEQ multiplex PCR reads were re-called with MiXCR into one record per CDR3 protein. The sample carries roughly 250,000 distinct CDR3 sequences, 90% to 97% recorded once.

The receptor comes from a human donor with Susac syndrome. The rearrangement joins TRBV30 to TRBJ2-1; D might be TRBD2 (6 bases). Material for sequencing was CD4+ T cells from PBMCs. The CDR3 reads CAWGRTSTFDEQFF. CDR3 in DNA: TGTGCCTGGGGTCGCACTAGCACCTTCGACGAGCAGTTCTTC.